The clone carrying this T cell receptor (beta chain) was detected only a few times. Its matching antigen is unknown. TCRdb used MiXCR to reprocess the reads, holding one entry per CDR3 protein. Of 100,000 to 150,000 distinct CDR3 sequences listed, over 25% are singletons. V lost 5 bases and J lost 11, with 15 bases in between. From germline, CDR1 is SEHNR and CDR2 FQNEAQ (reference sequence). CDR3 length equals 12 residues. The data stem from a study of T cell repertoires in cytomegalovirus infection. Study details: Researchers turned to recently identified HLA-C-restricted CMV epitopes as well as well-studied HLA-B-restricted ones. In public TCR beta signatures, there were indications of both CMV infection and matching HLA type. Findings of the study overall: The ex vivo response showed dominance by HLA-C-restricted CMV-specific TCR beta clonotypes. Summed frequency of shared TCR beta families picked out CMV carriers who also had the relevant HLA.

The rearrangement joins TRBV7-9 to TRBJ1-1; TRBD1 is a possible D gene (5 bases). Sequenced material: CD8+ T cells from cultured PBMCs, taken from culture after CMV antigen stimulation. This receptor was identified in a human donor in good health (CMV status not recorded). Some clones in this sample may be carry-over from other donors' samples. CDR3 coding DNA: TGTGCCAGCAGCGCACAGGAGATTGATGCTTTCTTT. Its protein product is CASSAQEIDAFF.